This is a list of T cell receptor beta chains from one sample in a study of blood T cells in healthy people across ages. TCRdb re-derived calls from the 5' RACE reads in MiXCR, one entry per CDR3 protein. The sample lists more than 650,000 distinct CDR3 sequences, about 20% occurring once. Specimen: blood. Source of these receptors: a man aged 65 to 85 in good health. The CDR3 runs from the conserved cysteine through the conserved F or W. D genes are given only for firm matches. Rows give clone size only sometimes, using once, few, many, or a class for an expanded clone.

D gene	clone size	V gene	J gene	CDR3 DNA	CDR3 protein
TRBD2	-	TRBV5-1	TRBJ2-7	TGCGCCAGCAGCATCGGGACTAGCGGGAGGGATGTGGTCTACGAGCAGTACTTC	CASSIGTSGRDVVYEQYF
-	few	TRBV2	TRBJ1-6	TGTGCCAGCAGAACAGACCTTTCACCCCTCCACTTT	CASRTDLSPLHF
TRBD2	few	TRBV9	TRBJ2-2	TGTGCCAGCAGCGTAGAGCCCAGCGGGGTGAACACCGGGGAGCTGTTTTTT	CASSVEPSGVNTGELFF
-	few	TRBV18	TRBJ2-2	TGTGCCAGCTCATCCGGACGGGTATGGACCGGGGAGCTGTTTTTT	CASSSGRVWTGELFF
-	-	TRBV20-1	TRBJ1-2	TGCAGTGCTCGATCTCAGGAACTGCGGGGCTACACCTTC	CSARSQELRGYTF
-	-	TRBV28	TRBJ2-5	TGTGCCAGCAGTTTCGGTTATCCGCAACAAGAGACCCAGTACTTC	CASSFGYPQQETQYF
TRBD1	-	TRBV10-3	TRBJ2-1	TGTGCCACACAGGGGTTACAAGATTCCAATGAGCAGTTCTTC	CATQGLQDSNEQFF
-	-	TRBV3-1	TRBJ1-1	TGTGCCAGCAGCAACTACATCACTGAAGCTTTCTTT	CASSNYITEAFF
-	-	TRBV19	TRBJ1-2	TGTGCCAGTAGTATGTTGGCAGTAAACTATGGCTACACCTTC	CASSMLAVNYGYTF
-	few	TRBV24-1	TRBJ1-1	TGTGCCACCAGTGACCCAGGTTTTTCTGAAGCTTTCTTT	CATSDPGFSEAFF
TRBD1	few	TRBV12-3/TRBV12-4	TRBJ1-6	TGTGCCAGCAGGACAGGGGAATATTCACCCCTCCACTTT	CASRTGEYSPLHF
-	few	TRBV12-3/TRBV12-4	TRBJ1-1	TGTGCCAGCAGTTTAGCGCTCGGGAGAGGGAGCACTGAAGCTTTCTTT	CASSLALGRGSTEAFF
-	many	TRBV29-1	TRBJ1-1	TGCAGCGTTGCCCCGAACACTGAAGCTTTCTTT	CSVAPNTEAFF
-	few	TRBV14	TRBJ2-7	TGTGCCAGCAGCCACCCCGGACACCTCTACGAGCAGTACTTC	CASSHPGHLYEQYF
TRBD2	-	TRBV18	TRBJ2-1	TGTGCCAGCTCACCGCGGACTAGTTACTACAATGAGCAGTTCTTC	CASSPRTSYYNEQFF
TRBD1	few	TRBV6-5	TRBJ1-1	TGTGCCAGCAGTTACGACAGGGAAACCGGGGGAGCTTTCTTT	CASSYDRETGGAFF
TRBD1	-	TRBV5-1	TRBJ1-1	TGCGCCAGCAGCTTACAAATGGCAGGGGGCACTGAAGCTTTCTTT	CASSLQMAGGTEAFF
-	many	TRBV24-1	TRBJ2-1	TGTGCCACCAGCGCCGCCGGGACACAAGAAAACCAGTTCTTC	CATSAAGTQENQFF
-	-	TRBV20-1	TRBJ1-4	TGCAGTGCTTCAGGACCTAATGAAAAACTGTTTTTT	CSASGPNEKLFF
TRBD1	-	TRBV27	TRBJ2-2	TGTGCCAGCAGTGCATACAGGGGGGTAGCGGAGCTGTTTTTT	CASSAYRGVAELFF
-	few	TRBV3-1	TRBJ2-1	TGTGCCAGCACCACAAGGGGAGGTGTCAATGAGCAGTTCTTC	CASTTRGGVNEQFF
TRBD2	-	TRBV5-1	TRBJ2-3	TGCGCCAGCAGCCAGGGAGGGGCCGAGACTACGCAGTATTTT	CASSQGGAETTQYF
-	many	TRBV29-1	TRBJ2-3	TGCAGCGTTGATAGGATGCGGGCAGATACGCAGTATTTT	CSVDRMRADTQYF
-	few	TRBV12-3/TRBV12-4	TRBJ1-1	TGTGCCAGCAGCCCAAGACCGGGAAATGAAGCTTTCTTT	CASSPRPGNEAFF
TRBD2	-	TRBV6-5	TRBJ2-6	TGTGCCAGCAGTTACGGACTAGCGGGCTCTGGGGCCAACGTCCTGACTTTC	CASSYGLAGSGANVLTF
TRBD1	-	TRBV5-1	TRBJ1-2	TGCGCCAGCAGCGCCGGGGACAGGGTCTATGGCTACACCTTC	CASSAGDRVYGYTF
TRBD2	-	TRBV12-3/TRBV12-4	TRBJ2-3	TGTGCCAGCAGTTTCAATGCGGGGGGCACAGATACGCAGTATTTT	CASSFNAGGTDTQYF
-	few	TRBV7-9	TRBJ1-6	TGTGCCAGCAGTTCTACAGGGATAAATTCACCCCTCCACTTT	CASSSTGINSPLHF
-	-	TRBV5-5	TRBJ2-5	TGTGCCAGCAGCTTTAGAGGGGCGTCCCAAGAGACCCAGTACTTC	CASSFRGASQETQYF
-	few	TRBV18	TRBJ1-2	TGTGCCAGCTCGCCTCAAGGGCCCGAGGAGGGCTACACCTTC	CASSPQGPEEGYTF
-	-	TRBV6-1	TRBJ2-7	TGTGCCAGCGGTAACCTCTACGAGCAGTACTTC	CASGNLYEQYF
-	few	TRBV6-1	TRBJ2-6	TGTGCCAGCATGAAGGTGAACTCTGGGGCCAACGTCCTGACTTTC	CASMKVNSGANVLTF
-	few	TRBV12-3/TRBV12-4	TRBJ2-1	TGTGCCAGCAGCCCTAGGGCTGGCTCCTACAATGAGCAGTTCTTC	CASSPRAGSYNEQFF
-	-	TRBV24-1	TRBJ2-1	TGTGCCACCAGTGACCCGTCTCAGCAGTTCTTC	CATSDPSQQFF
-	-	TRBV28	TRBJ2-5	TGTGCCAGCAGTCCACCGGGACTCCTGTCATACTTC	CASSPPGLLSYF
-	few	TRBV18	TRBJ2-3	TGTGCCAGCTCACCGGACGTATCGAATACGCAGTATTTT	CASSPDVSNTQYF
TRBD1	-	TRBV6-1	TRBJ1-4	TGTGCCAGCAGGCCGGGACAGGGCCGAGAAAAACTGTTTTTT	CASRPGQGREKLFF
-	-	TRBV7-2	TRBJ1-6	TGTGCCAGCAGCCCAATGGGGGGGGACAAGGCGATTTTT	CASSPMGGDKAIF
-	many	TRBV24-1	TRBJ2-1	TGTGCCACCAGTGATTTGCCGTCTAGTTCTAAGCAGTTCTTC	CATSDLPSSSKQFF